This T cell receptor beta chain was captured in a study of human T cells and chemical hapten exposure. Study outcomes and limitations: Patch test score rose with PT1 expanded TCR count, significant at thresholds 8, 16 and 32, not 4.

As to time point: pre-sensitization, week 0. Treatment described: therapeutic diphenylcyclopropenone sensitization with weekly scalp DPC. The authors' total RNA extraction used unfractionated whole blood. It was the library that attached unique molecular identifiers to individual cDNA molecules. From the RACE reads, TCRdb called clonotypes with MiXCR, one entry per CDR3 protein. The sample shows some 110,000 distinct CDR3 sequences, 12% of them seen only once. V gave up 4 bases and J gave up 0 bases, with 10 bases separating them. CDR3 length equals 15 residues. CDR1 and CDR2 from the germline V gene are SNHLY and FYNNEI. This clonotype was counted many times. What it binds is unknown.

The genes are TRBV2 and TRBJ1-5, with D perhaps matching TRBD1 (5 bases). This sample comprised whole blood, obtained in connection with sensitization to the hapten diphenylcyclopropenone (DPC). The TCR comes from a woman aged 45-59 years with alopecia areata. Some clones in this sample may be carry-over from other donors' samples. CDR3 in amino acids: CASSAQAFSNQPQHF. The CDR3 bases are TGTGCCAGCAGTGCACAGGCCTTTAGCAATCAGCCCCAGCATTTT.